This T cell receptor beta chain was identified during a study of identifying expanded T cells in peripheral blood. Whole-study results and caveats: Variance in clone template counts between roughly two-week samples significantly increased with total template count across all healthy donors. Differentially abundant clones: 0.95 to 1.5 between replicates, about 16 at around 15 days, less than 20 at four.

Collection occurred without any documented infections or immune events in donors. A note on this clone: As yet, its antigen is unknown.

Sequenced by immunoSEQ multiplex PCR; TCRdb stores in-frame clones only, minus some. The repertoire has roughly 63,000 clones, approximately 83% of them found once; the top ten carry about 18%. The CDR3 contains 18 residues. Sequenced sample: blood. The receptor's source is a person aged 18 to 75 in good health. This rearrangement joins TRBV21-1 to TRBJ1-5; TRBD1 reflects the table's D call only, with no check against the DNA. TRBV21-1 is tagged as a pseudogene. In nucleotides, the CDR3 is TGTGCCAGCAGCAAAGCCCTATGTATCGACAGTCTCAATCAGCCCCAGCATTTT. Residues: CASSKALCIDSLNQPQHF.